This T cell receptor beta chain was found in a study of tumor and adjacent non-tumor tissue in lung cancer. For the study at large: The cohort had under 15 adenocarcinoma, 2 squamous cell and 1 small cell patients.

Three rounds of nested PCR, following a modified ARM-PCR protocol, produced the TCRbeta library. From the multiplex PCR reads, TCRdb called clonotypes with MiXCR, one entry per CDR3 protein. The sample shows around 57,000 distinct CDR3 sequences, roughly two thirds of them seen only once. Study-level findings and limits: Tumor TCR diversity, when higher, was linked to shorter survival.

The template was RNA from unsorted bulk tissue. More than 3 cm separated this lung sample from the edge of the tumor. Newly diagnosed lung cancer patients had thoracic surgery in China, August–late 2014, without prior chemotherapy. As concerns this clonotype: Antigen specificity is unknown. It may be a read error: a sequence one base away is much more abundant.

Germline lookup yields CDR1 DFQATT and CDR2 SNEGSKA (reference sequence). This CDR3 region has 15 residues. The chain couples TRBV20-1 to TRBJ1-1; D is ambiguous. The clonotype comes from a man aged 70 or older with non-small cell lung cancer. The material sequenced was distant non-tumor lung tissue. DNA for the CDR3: TGCAGTGCTAGAGTTCCAGGACGCCTGAACACTGAAACTTTCTTT. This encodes CSARVPGRLNTETFF.